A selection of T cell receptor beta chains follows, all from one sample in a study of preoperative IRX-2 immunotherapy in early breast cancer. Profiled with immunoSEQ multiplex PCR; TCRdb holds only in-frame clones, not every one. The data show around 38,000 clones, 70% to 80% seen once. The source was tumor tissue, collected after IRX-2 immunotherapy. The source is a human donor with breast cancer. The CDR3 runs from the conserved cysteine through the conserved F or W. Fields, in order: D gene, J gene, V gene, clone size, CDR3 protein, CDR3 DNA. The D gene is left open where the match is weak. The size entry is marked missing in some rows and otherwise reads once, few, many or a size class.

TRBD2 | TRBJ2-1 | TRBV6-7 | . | CASSVLAGGNEQFF | TGTGCCAGCAGCGTCCTAGCGGGGGGTAATGAGCAGTTCTTC
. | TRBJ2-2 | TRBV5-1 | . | CASSLDRASTGELFF | TGCGCCAGCAGCTTGGACAGGGCCTCAACCGGGGAGCTGTTTTTT
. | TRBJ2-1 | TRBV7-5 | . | CASSLGPWAGERLRVNEQFF | TGTGCCAGCAGCTTAGGGCCTTGGGCAGGGGAGCGGTTAAGGGTCAATGAGCAGTTCTTC
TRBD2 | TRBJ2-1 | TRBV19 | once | CASSTTSGAYNEQFF | TGTGCCAGTAGTACCACTAGCGGAGCTTACAATGAGCAGTTCTTC
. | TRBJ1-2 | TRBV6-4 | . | CAITWGGGAGNYGYTF | TGTGCCATCACCTGGGGCGGGGGGGCCGGAAACTATGGCTACACCTTC
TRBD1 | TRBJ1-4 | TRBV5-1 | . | CASSPARDRRNEKLFF | TGCGCCAGCAGCCCGGCCCGGGACAGGCGCAATGAAAAACTGTTTTTT
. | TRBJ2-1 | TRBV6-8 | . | CASSLNTYNEQFF | TGTGCCAGCAGTTTAAACACTTACAATGAGCAGTTCTTC
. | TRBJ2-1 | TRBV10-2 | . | CASSELGRGEQFF | TGCGCCAGCAGTGAGCTGGGCAGGGGTGAGCAGTTCTTC
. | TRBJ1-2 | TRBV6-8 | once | CATLNSGGRYGYTF | TGTGCCACCTTAAACTCCGGGGGACGTTATGGCTACACCTTC
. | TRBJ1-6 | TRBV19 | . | CASSPIGVNSPLHF | TGTGCCAGTAGCCCTATTGGGGTAAATTCACCCCTCCACTTT
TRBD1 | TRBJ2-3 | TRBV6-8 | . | CATQSQGSDTQYF | TGTGCCACGCAGTCACAGGGGTCAGATACGCAGTATTTT
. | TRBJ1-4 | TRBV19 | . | CASSSAWALATNEKLFF | TGTGCCAGTAGTTCTGCGTGGGCACTTGCAACTAATGAAAAACTGTTTTTT
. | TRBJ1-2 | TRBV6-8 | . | CASSGDNYGYTF | TGTGCCAGCAGTGGCGATAACTATGGCTACACCTTC
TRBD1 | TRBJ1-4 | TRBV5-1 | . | CASSTGQGREKLFF | TGCGCCAGCAGCACGGGACAGGGTCGAGAAAAACTGTTTTTT
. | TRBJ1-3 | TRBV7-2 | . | CASSLGAGNTIYF | TGTGCCAGCAGCTTAGGGGCTGGAAACACCATATATTTT
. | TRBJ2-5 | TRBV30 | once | CAWSRRVQETQYF | TGTGCCTGGAGTCGCAGAGTACAAGAGACCCAGTACTTC
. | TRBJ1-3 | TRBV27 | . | CASRPGLVGNTIYF | TGTGCCAGCAGGCCAGGTCTAGTTGGAAACACCATATATTTT
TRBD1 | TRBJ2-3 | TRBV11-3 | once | CASSLRTGSTDTQYF | TGTGCCAGCAGCCTCAGGACAGGGAGCACAGATACGCAGTATTTT
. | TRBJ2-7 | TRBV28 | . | CASSSTFGRERNEQYF | TGTGCCAGCAGTTCCACCTTCGGCAGGGAACGGAACGAGCAGTACTTC
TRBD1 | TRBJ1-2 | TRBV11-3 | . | CASSSKTGVHYGYTF | TGTGCCAGCAGCTCAAAAACAGGGGTGCACTATGGCTACACCTTC
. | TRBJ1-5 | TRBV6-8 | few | CASSSGTPGSNQPQHF | TGTGCCAGCAGCTCCGGGACACCCGGGAGCAATCAGCCCCAGCATTTT
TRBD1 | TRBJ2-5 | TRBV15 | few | CATSSSNRGPGTQYF | TGTGCCACCAGCAGTTCGAACAGGGGGCCCGGGACCCAGTACTTC
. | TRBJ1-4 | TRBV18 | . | CASSPRPLGGEVREKLFF | TGTGCCAGCTCACCAAGGCCCCTGGGGGGCGAGGTCCGCGAAAAACTGTTTTTT
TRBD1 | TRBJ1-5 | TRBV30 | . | CAWSVLGTGGNQPQHF | TGTGCCTGGAGTGTACTAGGGACAGGGGGCAATCAGCCCCAGCATTTT
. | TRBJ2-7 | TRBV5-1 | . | CASSLGTAPYEQYF | TGCGCCAGCAGCTTGGGGACGGCACCATACGAGCAGTACTTC
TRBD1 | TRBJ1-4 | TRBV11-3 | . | CASSQGTGWVEKLFF | TGTGCCAGCAGCCAAGGGACAGGTTGGGTTGAAAAACTGTTTTTT